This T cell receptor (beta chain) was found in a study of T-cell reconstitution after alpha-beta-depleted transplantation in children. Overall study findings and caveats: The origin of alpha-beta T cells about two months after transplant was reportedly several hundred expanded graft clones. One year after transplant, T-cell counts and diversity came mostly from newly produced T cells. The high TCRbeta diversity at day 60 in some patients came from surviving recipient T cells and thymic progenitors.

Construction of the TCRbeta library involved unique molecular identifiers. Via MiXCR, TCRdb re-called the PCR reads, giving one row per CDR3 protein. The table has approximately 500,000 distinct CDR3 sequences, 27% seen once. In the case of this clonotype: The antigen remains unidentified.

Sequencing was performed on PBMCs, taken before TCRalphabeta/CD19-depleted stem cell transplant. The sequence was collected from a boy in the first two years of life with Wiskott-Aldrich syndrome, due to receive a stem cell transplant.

The chain's CDR3 is CASGNLWDTEAFF. The CDR3 DNA is TGTGCCAGTGGTAATCTGTGGGACACTGAAGCTTTCTTT. This chain uses TRBV2 with TRBJ1-1; D ambiguous. The ends were cut back, 9 bases at V and 3 bases at J, with 14 bases in the middle. The CDR3 loop spans 13 amino acids. The V gene's germline CDR1 is SNHLY and CDR2 FYNNEI.